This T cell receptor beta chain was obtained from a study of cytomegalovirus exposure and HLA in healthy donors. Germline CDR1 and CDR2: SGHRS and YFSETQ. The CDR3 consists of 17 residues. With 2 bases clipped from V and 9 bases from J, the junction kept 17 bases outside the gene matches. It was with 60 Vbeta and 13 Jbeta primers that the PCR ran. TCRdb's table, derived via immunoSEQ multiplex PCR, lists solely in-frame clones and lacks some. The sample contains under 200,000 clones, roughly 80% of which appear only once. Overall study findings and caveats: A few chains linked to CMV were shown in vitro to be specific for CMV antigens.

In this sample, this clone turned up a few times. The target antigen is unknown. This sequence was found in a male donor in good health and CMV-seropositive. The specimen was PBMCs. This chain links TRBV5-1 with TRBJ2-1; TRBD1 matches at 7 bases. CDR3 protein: CASSLAEGPGGMSEQFF. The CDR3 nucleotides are TGCGCCAGCAGCTTAGCGGAAGGGCCAGGGGGAATGAGTGAGCAGTTCTTC. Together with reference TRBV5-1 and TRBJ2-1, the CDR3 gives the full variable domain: KAGVTQTPRYLIKTRGQQVTLSCSPISGHRSVSWYQQTPGQGLQFLFEYFSETQRNKGNFPGRFSGRQFSNSRSEMNVSTLELGDSALYLCASSLAEGPGGMSEQFFGPGTRLTVL.